The T cell receptor beta chain under discussion was sequenced for a study of T cell changes during pregnancy in multiple sclerosis. Some clones are missing from TCRdb's copy, which holds only in-frame ones; the method was immunoSEQ multiplex PCR. This sample has approximately 53,000 clones, with 80% to 95% found just once. The sequence came from a female donor in good health, enrolled as a control in a pregnancy study. The source was CD4+ T cells from peripheral blood mononuclear cells, collected after pregnancy.

In nucleotides, the CDR3 is TGTGCCAGCAGCTTATTGATAGCCACAGGGTATGAGGACAATGAGCAGTTCTTC. This translates into CASSLLIATGYEDNEQFF. The rearrangement links TRBV7-9 to TRBJ2-1; TRBD1 is a possible D gene (6 bases). CDR3 length equals 18 residues. Germline lookup yields CDR1 SEHNR and CDR2 FQNEAQ (reference sequence). V lost 2 bases, J lost 5 bases, and 22 bases lay in between.